This T cell receptor (beta chain) derives from a study of Ad26.COV2.S vaccination and SARS-CoV-2 variants. As for the study in general: Of the COV1001 trial arms, the Ad26.COV2.S arm included the donor.

Here immunoSEQ multiplex PCR was the method, and the copy in TCRdb shows in-frame clones only, minus some. The sample has over 400,000 clones; 92% are singletons. Details on this clone: The target antigen is unknown.

Treatment defined: roughly 19 received Ad26.COV2.S at low or high dose, single or two shots; about five received placebo; per-sample allocation not given. Material that was analyzed had been drawn on day 63 after the first vaccine or placebo injection. The shot given was an Ad26 vector that makes Wuhan-strain SARS-CoV-2 spike. Overall study findings and caveats: Higher spike-specific TCR breadth was found in vaccine recipients than in placebo recipients. Substantial breadth in spike-specific CD8+ and CD4+ T cell responses was reportedly seen after vaccination.

V lost 2 bases, J lost 6 bases, and 8 bases lay in between. The germline gives CDR1 MDHEN, CDR2 SYDVKM. CDR3 length equals 14 residues. V and J are TRBV28 and TRBJ1-6; D possibly corresponds to TRBD1 (6 bases). The TCR was taken from a person aged 18-60 years who received the Ad26.COV2.S COVID-19 vaccine or a placebo. The input for sequencing was peripheral blood, taken in a trial of Ad26.COV2.S vaccine versus placebo. The CDR3 region is CASSLIGGNSPLHF. The CDR3 DNA reads as TGTGCCAGCAGTTTAATAGGGGGTAATTCACCCCTCCACTTT.